The 2 T cell receptor beta chains below were found in one sample sequenced in a study of lymphopenia after photon versus proton radiotherapy. TCRdb keeps only in-frame clones here, not all; method: immunoSEQ multiplex PCR. Among around 62,000 clones listed, approximately 84% were seen once. The source material was peripheral blood, sampled from a patient treated with proton-based radiotherapy. The receptors originated from a man in his fifties or sixties with pancreatic cancer.

The chain links TRBV27 to TRBJ1-2; D is uncertain. CDR1 and CDR2 from the germline V gene are MNHEY and SMNVEV (reference sequence). The ends were cut back, 0 bases at V and 3 bases at J, with 17 bases in the middle. The CDR3 loop spans 17 amino acids. For the CDR3, the DNA is TGTGCCAGCAGTTTATCAGGGTTAGGTCTGGTAGACTATGGCTACACCTTC. Residues: CASSLSGLGLVDYGYTF.

The chain carries TRBV2 and TRBJ2-3, with a weak D call TRBD2 (6 bases). Looked up from germline, CDR1 is SNHLY and CDR2 is FYNNEI. V was pared by 4 bases and J by 0 bases, with 14 bases between. The CDR3 consists of 16 residues. CDR3 DNA sequence: TGTGCCAGCAGTGTAGGGTGGGAGGTTAGCACAGATACGCAGTATTTT. Its protein product is CASSVGWEVSTDTQYF.